A single sample is the source of the 10 T cell receptor beta chains below, sequenced in a study of T-cell reconstitution after alpha-beta-depleted transplantation in children. As it was prepared, the TCRbeta library received unique molecular identifiers. Each CDR3 protein gets one entry after TCRdb re-called the PCR reads with MiXCR. The sample has around 500,000 distinct CDR3 sequences; 20% to 25% are singletons. The sequences come from PBMCs, mostly from graft donor cells, collected 360 days after TCRalphabeta/CD19-depleted stem cell transplant. Receptor source: a boy under two years old who had a stem cell transplant for acute myeloid leukemia, so the T cells may come from the graft donor.

The table lists this clonotype with many counts. The chain combines TRBV5-5 with TRBJ2-7; the D is unclear. The CDR3 covers 14 residues. V gave up 2 bases and J gave up 3 bases, with 12 bases separating them. Germline lookup yields CDR1 SGHKS and CDR2 YYEKEE (reference sequence). The CDR3 nucleotides read TGTGCCAGCAGCTTCAAGGCCCTGGACTACGAGCAGTACTTC. Its protein is CASSFKALDYEQYF.

This clonotype was detected only once. V usage is TRBV7-9 and J usage is TRBJ2-2, with no clear D. The CDR3 totals 16 residues. The germline V gene encodes CDR1 SEHNR and CDR2 FQNEAQ (reference sequence). V lost 0 bases and J 1 base, leaving 9 bases between the germline ends. In DNA, the CDR3 is TGTGCCAGCAGCTTAGCGCTTTCAGAGAACACCGGGGAGCTGTTTTTT. Amino acids: CASSLALSENTGELFF.

This chain joins TRBV28 and TRBJ2-3; 7 bases map to TRBD2. The V gene's germline CDR1 is MDHEN and CDR2 SYDVKM. Trimming took 6 bases from V and 0 from J; bases not matched to a gene: 15. The length of the CDR3 is 18 residues. This CDR3 is CASRFSGTMRASTDTQYF. In DNA form, the CDR3 reads TGTGCCAGCAGATTCTCCGGGACTATGAGGGCTAGCACAGATACGCAGTATTTT.

In its sample, this clonotype was seen a few times. V usage is TRBV5-1 and J usage is TRBJ2-7, with D possibly TRBD1 on 6 matching bases. V was pared by 0 bases and J by 4 bases, with 11 bases between. Germline CDR1 SGHRS, CDR2 YFSETQ. CDR3 length equals 14 residues. The CDR3 is CASSLAWGPYEQYV. CDR3 DNA: TGCGCCAGCAGCTTGGCCTGGGGGCCGTACGAGCAGTACGTC.

At least ten counts were recorded for this clonotype. The chain has TRBV6-6 and TRBJ2-2; D gene unclear. Per the germline V gene, CDR1 is MNHNY and CDR2 is SVGAGI (reference sequence). V was pared by 8 bases and J by 7 bases, with 5 bases between. This CDR3 has 10 amino acids. CDR3 sequence reads: CASWSGELFF. CDR3 in DNA: TGTGCCAGCTGGAGCGGGGAGCTGTTTTTT.

This clonotype was seen once. This sequence joins TRBV11-1 and TRBJ2-2; D perhaps matches TRBD1 (5 bases). Germline V gene lookup returns CDR1 SGHAT and CDR2 FQDESV (reference sequence). CDR3 length: 19 amino acids. V was shortened by 5 bases and J by 1 base, with 23 bases between the two germline ends. The DNA for the CDR3 is TGTGCCAGCAGCGGGGTTGTAGGCGGCGACAGCTGGAACACCGGGGAGCTGTTTTTT. Protein product: CASSGVVGGDSWNTGELFF.

CDR3 residues: CASRGLDQETQYF. As DNA, the CDR3 is TGTGCCAGCAGGGGACTAGACCAAGAGACCCAGTACTTC. This chain connects TRBV6-6 to TRBJ2-5, with 8 bases fitting TRBD2. This CDR3 has 13 residues. Germline values: CDR1 MNHNY, CDR2 SVGAGI (reference sequence). The J segment lost 0 bases and the V segment lost 6 bases, leaving 0 bases of the junction unmatched.

This clonotype was picked up a small number of times. The genes are TRBV9 and TRBJ2-7; D perhaps matches TRBD1 (5 bases). The CDR3 covers 13 residues. Germline-derived CDR1 and CDR2 are SGDLS and YYNGEE. The V end was cut by 4 bases, the J end by 5 bases, with 13 bases between. CDR3 protein: CASSPRTGDEQYF. DNA for the CDR3: TGTGCCAGCAGCCCCCGAACAGGCGACGAGCAGTACTTC.

There are many counts of this clonotype. The V gene is TRBV28, the J gene TRBJ2-7; 10 bases are shared with TRBD1. Germline V lookup: CDR1 MDHEN, CDR2 SYDVKM. The junction had 6 bases not matched to a gene; V was cut back by 7 bases and J by 0 bases. The CDR3 totals 15 residues. This CDR3 is CASNRQGASSYEQYV. DNA of the CDR3: TGTGCCAGCAATAGACAGGGGGCCAGCTCCTACGAGCAGTACGTC.

The table lists this clonotype with a count of one. The chain couples TRBV7-9 to TRBJ2-3, with D unresolved. Germline CDR1 SEHNR, CDR2 FQNEAQ (reference sequence). Trimming pared 1 base from V and 0 bases from J, leaving 8 bases between. The CDR3 runs 15 residues. CDR3 region: CASSLVRYSTDTQYF. The CDR3 region has the DNA TGTGCCAGCAGCTTAGTGCGGTACAGCACAGATACGCAGTATTTT. The complete variable domain, with remaining parts taken from reference TRBV7-9 and TRBJ2-3, reads DTGVSQNPRHKITKRGQNVTFRCDPISEHNRLYWYRQTLGQGPEFLTYFQNEAQLEKSRLLSDRFSAERPKGSFSTLEIQRTEQGDSAMYLCASSLVRYSTDTQYFGPGTRLTVL.